This T cell receptor beta chain derives from a study of regulatory T cells in long-lasting Graves disease. In its sample, this clonotype was seen many times. Its antigen is unknown. Construction of the TCR beta libraries employed iRepertoire HTBI primers in conjunction with Arm-PCR of CDR3 regions. TCRdb reprocessed the multiplex PCR reads with MiXCR, giving one entry per CDR3 protein. The data contain about 530,000 distinct CDR3 sequences, 15% to 20% of them singletons. Regarding the study as a whole: Analysis covered peripheral blood alone, not thyroid tissue. Patients with persistent Graves' had lower TCR diversity than newly diagnosed patients. It was in persistent disease that TRBV28, TRBJ1-2 and TRBJ2-5 were favored.

Indicated time point: newly diagnosed GD, antithyroid drugs for less than 3 months. Extracted RNA from PBMCs served as the source of the TCR library. The CDR3 runs to 14 residues. The germline V and J ends were trimmed by 7 bases and 5 bases, with 18 bases remaining between them. The data also belong to a second study, concerning T cells in Graves' hyperthyroidism and ophthalmopathy.

This receptor was obtained from a middle-aged woman with Graves disease. This chain connects TRBV12-3 or TRBV12-4 to TRBJ2-7; perhaps TRBD2 as D (7 bases). This material consisted of peripheral blood mononuclear cells (PBMCs), taken at new diagnosis, from a patient treated with antithyroid drugs. The CDR3 bases are TGTGCCAGCACCTGGGGGGGGGGCGTGAACGAGCAGTACTTC. It yields the protein CASTWGGGVNEQYF.